Following are 19 T cell receptor beta chains from one sample sequenced in a study of blood T cells in healthy people across ages. Together with a sample-barcoded 5' primer, a J-beta primer mix was included in a second PCR lasting about 6 to 12 cycles. TCRdb itself ran the 5' RACE reads through MiXCR, one entry per CDR3 protein. The repertoire includes roughly 1,300,000 distinct CDR3 sequences, around 55% of them detected once, and over 5% sits in the top ten. The sample comprised blood. These receptors came from a young man in good health.

The V and J genes are TRBV12-3 or TRBV12-4 and TRBJ2-4; D possibly corresponds to TRBD1 (5 bases). TRBJ2-7 explains the end of the DNA better; the J call may be wrong. This CDR3 has 12 amino acids. CDR3 in amino acids: CASSTWTNEQYF. DNA for the CDR3: TGTGCCAGCAGTACTTGGACAAACGAGCAGTACTTC.

This clonotype showed up just a few times. The chain is built from TRBV20-1 and TRBJ1-2, with 7 bases lining up with TRBD1. CDR1 and CDR2 from the germline V gene are DFQATT and SNEGSKA (reference sequence). V gave up 2 bases and J gave up 6 bases; unmatched junction bases: 24. The CDR3 is 19 residues long. The CDR3 sequence: CSARSRSGRIDRDSHGYTF. Here the CDR3 DNA reads TGCAGTGCTAGATCCAGAAGCGGGAGAATCGACAGGGATTCTCATGGCTACACCTTC.

The chain is built from TRBV20-1 and TRBJ1-1; tentative D call: TRBD1 (5 bases). This CDR3 region has 15 residues. V lost 1 base and J lost 2, with 14 bases in between. Germline V CDR1 and CDR2: DFQATT, SNEGSKA (reference sequence). CDR3 sequence (DNA): TGCAGTGCTAGAGTCCTTGGGGGACCCAACACTGAAGCTTTCTTT. Amino acids: CSARVLGGPNTEAFF.

The rearrangement uses TRBV7-2 and TRBJ2-7; unclear D gene. The CDR3 covers 14 residues. Germline V gene sequence: CDR1 SGHTA, CDR2 FQGNSA. Between the trimmed V and J ends, which lost 5 bases and 7 bases, there was a span of 18 bases. The CDR3 DNA sequence: TGTGCCAGCAGCCAACCTCGGCAGTCGAGAGAGCAGTACTTC. Translation gives CASSQPRQSREQYF.

The V gene is TRBV27, the J gene TRBJ2-1; maybe TRBD2 (6 bases). Per germline, CDR1 MNHEY and CDR2 SMNVEV (reference sequence). The CDR3 covers 10 residues. V gave up 9 bases and J gave up 12 bases, with 12 bases separating them. This CDR3 reads CARTGRGQFF. The CDR3 nucleotides are TGTGCCAGAACTGGGCGGGGGCAGTTCTTC.

The chain has TRBV27 and TRBJ2-7, with unresolved D. Germline V gene data show CDR1 as MNHEY and CDR2 as SMNVEV (reference sequence). Trimming stripped 3 bases from V and 4 bases from J, with 13 bases between. The CDR3 covers 14 residues. The CDR3 loop reads CASSFSINPYEQYF. The CDR3 region has the DNA TGTGCCAGCAGTTTCTCTATAAATCCTTACGAGCAGTACTTC.

The rearrangement links TRBV4-1 to TRBJ1-2; TRBD1 agrees at 9 bases. The CDR3 loop spans 13 amino acids. Germline V CDR1 and CDR2: MGHRA, YSYEKL. Losses at the gene ends were 6 bases for V and 6 bases for J; bases not matched to a gene: 5. Here the CDR3 reads CASREQGADGYTF. The CDR3 nucleotides read TGCGCCAGCAGAGAACAGGGGGCGGATGGCTACACCTTC.

The genes are TRBV20-1 and TRBJ2-1; D is perhaps TRBD1 or TRBD2 (6 bases each). Trimming left V 4 bases short and J 4 bases short, with 11 bases between. CDR3 size: 13 residues. CDR1 and CDR2 from the germline V gene are DFQATT and SNEGSKA (reference sequence). The CDR3 reads CSANRGDYNEQFF. The CDR3 DNA is TGCAGTGCTAATAGGGGGGATTACAATGAGCAGTTCTTC.

The table lists this clonotype with a count of one. The rearrangement joins TRBV20-1 to TRBJ2-5; tentative D call: TRBD2 (6 bases). The V end was cut by 0 bases, the J end by 0 bases, with 11 bases between. CDR1 is DFQATT, CDR2 SNEGSKA, per germline (reference sequence). The length of the CDR3 is 15 residues. Here the CDR3 reads CSARDSAGYQETQYF. The CDR3 DNA reads TGCAGTGCTAGAGATTCGGCGGGGTACCAAGAGACCCAGTACTTC.

This sequence joins TRBV15 and TRBJ2-1, with TRBD2 identical over 12 bases. Germline trimming cut 3 bases from V and 5 bases from J; bases unmatched to any gene: 5. This CDR3 has 16 amino acids. Germline V gene data show CDR1 as LNHNV and CDR2 as YYDKDF (reference sequence). The CDR3 region has the DNA TGTGCCACCAGCAGGAGCCTAGCGGGAGGGGACAATGAGCAGTTCTTC. This codes for CATSRSLAGGDNEQFF.

The chain uses TRBV5-6 and TRBJ1-1, with 8 positions matching TRBD1. CDR3 size: 12 residues. V lost 4 bases and J lost 12; bases outside the gene matches: 8. Germline values: CDR1 SGHDT, CDR2 YYEEEE. The CDR3 DNA is TGTGCCAGCAGCCGAACGACAGGGGATTCTTTCTTT. This translates into CASSRTTGDSFF.

The rearrangement joins TRBV10-3 to TRBJ2-6, with TRBD1 matching 11 bases. Germline lookup yields CDR1 ENHRY and CDR2 SYGVKD. There are 17 residues in the CDR3. V lost 5 bases and J lost 4; bases outside the gene matches: 7. The CDR3 loop reads CAISSGTGGSGANVLTF. In DNA, the CDR3 is TGTGCCATCAGTTCCGGGACAGGGGGTTCGGGGGCCAACGTCCTGACTTTC.

This chain links TRBV6-6 with TRBJ2-5; D might be TRBD1 (6 bases). V was trimmed by 5 bases and J by 3 bases, leaving 10 bases between them. The CDR3 is 13 residues long. CDR1 is MNHNY and CDR2 is SVGAGI in the germline V gene (reference sequence). The CDR3 sequence is CASSDPGEETQYF. The CDR3 nucleotides read TGTGCCAGCAGTGACCCAGGGGAAGAGACCCAGTACTTC.

In this sample, this clonotype turned up a few times. The chain combines TRBV4-1 with TRBJ2-7; 7 bases agree with TRBD2. The germline V gene encodes CDR1 MGHRA and CDR2 YSYEKL. The CDR3 consists of 15 residues. Trimming at V came to 4 bases and at J to 7 bases, leaving 13 bases not matched to a gene. The CDR3 sequence: CASSPHWREFQEQYF. CDR3 nucleotides: TGCGCCAGCAGCCCCCATTGGCGGGAGTTTCAAGAGCAGTACTTC.

The chain employs TRBV4-1 and TRBJ1-1, with a weak D call TRBD1 (6 bases). The CDR3 sequence is 15 residues long. CDR1 and CDR2 (germline): MGHRA, YSYEKL. V was cut by 4 bases and J by 0 bases, with 12 bases left in between. This CDR3 reads CASSPQQGLNTEAFF. The DNA for the CDR3 is TGCGCCAGCAGCCCCCAACAGGGCTTGAACACTGAAGCTTTCTTT.

This CDR3 reads CASRGAGSEAFF. The CDR3 DNA follows: TGTGCCAGCAGGGGGGCTGGAAGTGAAGCTTTCTTT. The chain carries TRBV7-9 and TRBJ1-1; perhaps TRBD1 as D (6 bases). The V gene lost 6 bases and the J gene lost 7 bases, with 12 bases spanning the gap. CDR1 and CDR2 from the germline V gene are SEHNR and FQNEAQ (reference sequence). The CDR3 covers 12 residues.

This clonotype was counted once. An end of the junction does not agree with germline; a read error may underlie this. The chain is built from TRBV2 and TRBJ1-2, with no clear D. The CDR3 contains 10 residues. Germline loops: CDR1 SNHLY, CDR2 FYNNEI. The CDR3 nucleotides read TGTGTCAGCAGTGGTCGGGGCTACACCTTC. Amino acids: CVSSGRGYTF.

The chain is built from TRBV11-2 and TRBJ1-4; a weak D match, TRBD1 (5 bases). V was shortened by 5 bases and J by 5 bases, with 27 bases between the two germline ends. This CDR3 spans 19 amino acids. In germline, CDR1 is SGHAT, CDR2 FQNNGV. CDR3: CASSPYIARGNKTNEKLFF. The CDR3 DNA reads as TGTGCCAGCAGCCCATACATAGCAAGGGGCAACAAGACCAATGAAAAACTGTTTTTT.

The rearrangement joins TRBV4-3 to TRBJ2-6, with D tentatively TRBD1 or TRBD2 (5 bases each). With 3 bases removed from V and 4 bases from J, the gap between germline ends came to 19 bases. Germline V gene lookup returns CDR1 LGHNA and CDR2 YSLEER. The CDR3 runs 18 residues. The CDR3 bases are TGCGCCAGCAGCCATTACCTGACTCAGGGACCCGGGGCCAACGTCCTGACTTTC. It codes for CASSHYLTQGPGANVLTF.